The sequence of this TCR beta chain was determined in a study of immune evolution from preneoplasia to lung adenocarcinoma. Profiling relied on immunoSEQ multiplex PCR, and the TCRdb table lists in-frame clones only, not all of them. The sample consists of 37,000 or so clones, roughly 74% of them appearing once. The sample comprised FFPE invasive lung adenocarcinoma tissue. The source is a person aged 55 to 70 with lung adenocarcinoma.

The CDR3, as DNA: TGTGCCAGCAGCCCCACACCGACCTACGAGCAGTACTTC. Protein: CASSPTPTYEQYF. The chain employs TRBV11-3 and TRBJ2-7; D is ambiguous. Germline values: CDR1 SGHNT, CDR2 YENEEA. V was trimmed by 5 bases and J by 2 bases, leaving 10 bases between them. The CDR3 length is 13 residues.